This is a list of T cell receptor beta chains from one sample in a study of beta chain features in type 1 diabetes. Libraries were prepared by immunoSEQ multiplex PCR; TCRdb keeps only in-frame clonotypes and omits some of them. The sample holds 200,000 to 250,000 clones, roughly 9.6% seen once. Sequences were obtained from naive CD4+ T cells from blood. All receptors come from a woman younger than 35 in good health. The CDR3 runs from the conserved cysteine through the conserved F or W. D genes are given only for firm matches. Clone size is not always given. Where it is, it says once, few, many or a class for expanded clones.

>TRBJ2-7|TRBV5-1|NA|NA
TGCGCCAGCAGCCCGTGGAGGGGAGAGACCTACGAGCAGTACTTC
CASSPWRGETYEQYF
>TRBJ2-7|TRBV5-4|few|TRBD1
TGTGCCAGCAGCTCGTTAAAAACAGGGGCTCCTTACGAGCAGTACTTC
CASSSLKTGAPYEQYF
>TRBJ1-1|TRBV4-2|NA|NA
TGTGCCAGCAGCCAAGATTCAGGGGTGGGGAACACTGAAGCTTTCTTT
CASSQDSGVGNTEAFF
>TRBJ2-7|TRBV6-1|few|NA
TGTGCCAGCAGTGTTACAGGATCCTACGAGCAGTACTTC
CASSVTGSYEQYF
>TRBJ2-7|TRBV4-1|few|TRBD2
TGCGCCAGCAGCCGCACTAGCGGGAGTTACGAGCAGTACTTC
CASSRTSGSYEQYF
>TRBJ2-2|TRBV9|few|TRBD2
TGTGCCAGCACCGGACTAGCGAGTTCCTCGGGGGAGCTGTTTTTT
CASTGLASSSGELFF
>TRBJ2-2|TRBV5-1|NA|TRBD2
TGCGCCAGCAGCTTGGGACTAGCGGGACGCATCGGGGAGCTGTTTTTT
CASSLGLAGRIGELFF
>TRBJ2-3|TRBV5-1|NA|NA
TGCGCCAGCAGCTTTCTGTCCTCAGGCACAGATACGCAGTATTTT
CASSFLSSGTDTQYF
>TRBJ1-1|TRBV18|NA|NA
TGTGCCAGCTCACCCATAGCGACAGGACCGAACACTGAAGCTTTCTTT
CASSPIATGPNTEAFF
>TRBJ2-7|TRBV9|few|TRBD1
TGTGCCAGCAGCCCGCGGACAGGTCGGTACGAGCAGTACTTC
CASSPRTGRYEQYF
>TRBJ1-1|TRBV9|NA|NA
TGTGCCAGCAGCGCATTAGGACAGAACACTGAAGCTTTCTTT
CASSALGQNTEAFF
>TRBJ2-1|TRBV5-1|few|NA
TGCGCCAGCAGCCCGGAGCCCGCGGGCCCCTACAATGAGCAGTTCTTC
CASSPEPAGPYNEQFF
>TRBJ1-1|TRBV7-2|few|NA
TGTGCCAGCAGCTTAGCAGCAGGGAACACTGAAGCTTTCTTT
CASSLAAGNTEAFF
>TRBJ1-1|TRBV6-5|NA|NA
TGTGCCAGCAGTTACTTCAGGGGGAACACTGAAGCTTTCTTT
CASSYFRGNTEAFF
>TRBJ2-3|TRBV2|few|NA
TGTGCCAGCAGTGACGAGACTTCTGCCACAGATACGCAGTATTTT
CASSDETSATDTQYF
>TRBJ2-1|TRBV4-2|few|NA
TGTGCCAGCAGCCAAACCGGGACTGTTAGGGATGAGCAGTTCTTC
CASSQTGTVRDEQFF
>TRBJ1-2|TRBV6-4|NA|TRBD1
TGTGCCAGCAGTGACTCGGACAGGAATAACCCCTATGGCTACACCTTC
CASSDSDRNNPYGYTF
>TRBJ2-1|TRBV11-2|few|NA
TGTGCCAGCAGCACGAATTCTAAGGGGCAGCAGTTCTTC
CASSTNSKGQQFF
>TRBJ2-2|TRBV9|few|TRBD2
TGTGCCAGCGCAACTAGCGGGGGGGTGGGCACCGGGGAGCTGTTTTTT
CASATSGGVGTGELFF
>TRBJ1-1|TRBV9|NA|NA
TGTGCCAGCAGCGTAGCCGGGGAGAACACTGAAGCTTTCTTT
CASSVAGENTEAFF
>TRBJ1-3|TRBV9|few|TRBD1
TGTGCCAGCAGCGTAGAGCTACAGGGGAATGGAAACACCATATATTTT
CASSVELQGNGNTIYF
>TRBJ1-1|TRBV4-1|few|NA
TGCGCCAGCAGCCAGTCACCACTTCTGGACACTGAAGCTTTCTTT
CASSQSPLLDTEAFF
>TRBJ1-1|TRBV6-6|NA|NA
TGTGCCAGCAGAATTATTACAGGGAACACTGAAGCTTTCTTT
CASRIITGNTEAFF
>TRBJ1-2|TRBV5-1|few|TRBD1
TGCGCCAGCAGCCCTACAGGACAGGGGGTATACGATGATGGCTACACCTTC
CASSPTGQGVYDDGYTF
>TRBJ1-2|TRBV5-1|few|NA
TGCGCCAGCAGCTTGTCGATTGGACAGTTCTATGGCTACACCTTC
CASSLSIGQFYGYTF